These 4 T cell receptor beta chains originate from one sample sequenced in a study of long-term antiretroviral therapy in people with HIV. The libraries were made with immunoSEQ v3.0 at survey level. Profiled with immunoSEQ multiplex PCR; TCRdb holds only in-frame clones, not every one. Counted here are 25,000 to 35,000 clones, roughly 93% occurring once; the ten biggest clones make up 2.7%. This specimen consisted of unsorted PBMCs, obtained around 7.4 years after starting antiretroviral therapy. The receptors come from a man aged 50 or older with HIV.

This chain links TRBV6-5 with TRBJ1-4, with 9 nucleotides matching TRBD1. The CDR3 spans 15 residues. With V trimmed by 4 bases and J by 5 bases, 5 bases remained unmatched. The germline V gene has CDR1 MNHEY and CDR2 SVGAGI. CDR3 in amino acids: CASSSTGGGNEKLFF. As DNA, the CDR3 is TGTGCCAGCAGTTCCACAGGGGGCGGGAATGAAAAACTGTTTTTT.

The chain uses TRBV5-5 and TRBJ2-7; tentatively, D is TRBD1 (6 bases). The CDR3 extends over 14 amino acids. The V end lost 1 base, the J end lost 0 bases, and 8 bases lay between the germline ends. Germline-derived CDR1 and CDR2 are SGHKS and YYEKEE (reference sequence). The CDR3 sequence: CASSLRDNSYEQYF. The CDR3, as DNA: TGTGCCAGCAGCTTGAGGGACAACTCCTACGAGCAGTACTTC.

V and J are TRBV10-3 and TRBJ2-2, with D possibly being TRBD2 (6 bases). CDR3 size: 14 residues. V was trimmed by 4 bases and J by 4 bases, leaving 10 bases between them. CDR1 is ENHRY and CDR2 is SYGVKD in the germline V gene. In DNA form, the CDR3 reads TGTGCCATCAGTGCGGGGGAAGTCACCGGGGAGCTGTTTTTT. Protein: CAISAGEVTGELFF.

The rearrangement links TRBV6-6 to TRBJ1-1, with D unresolved. Trimming left V 4 bases short and J 1 base short, with 10 bases between. The CDR3 has 14 residues. Germline V gene sequence: CDR1 MNHNY, CDR2 SVGAGI (reference sequence). In nucleotides, the CDR3 is TGTGCCAGCAGTTTCCGGTTCGAGAACACTGAAGCTTTCTTT. Its translation: CASSFRFENTEAFF.